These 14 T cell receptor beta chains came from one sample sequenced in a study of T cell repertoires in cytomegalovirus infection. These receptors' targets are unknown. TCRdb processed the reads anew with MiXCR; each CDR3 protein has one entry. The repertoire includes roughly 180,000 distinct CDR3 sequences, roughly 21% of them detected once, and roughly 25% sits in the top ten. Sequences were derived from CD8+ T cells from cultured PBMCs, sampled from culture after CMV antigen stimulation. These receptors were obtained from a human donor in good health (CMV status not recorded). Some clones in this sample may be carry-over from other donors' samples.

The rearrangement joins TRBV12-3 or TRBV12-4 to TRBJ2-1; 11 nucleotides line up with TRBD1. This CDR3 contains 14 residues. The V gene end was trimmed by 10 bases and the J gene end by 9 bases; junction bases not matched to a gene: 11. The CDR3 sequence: CATTPRTGGSEQFF. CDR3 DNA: TGTGCCACCACTCCCCGGACAGGGGGCAGTGAGCAGTTCTTC.

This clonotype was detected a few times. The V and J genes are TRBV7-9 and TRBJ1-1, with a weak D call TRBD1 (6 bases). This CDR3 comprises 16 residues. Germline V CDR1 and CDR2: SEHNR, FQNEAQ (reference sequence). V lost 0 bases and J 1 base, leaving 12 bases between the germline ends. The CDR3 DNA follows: TGTGCCAGCAGCTTAGCCGATACAGGGTGGAACACTGAAGCTTTCTTT. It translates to CASSLADTGWNTEAFF.

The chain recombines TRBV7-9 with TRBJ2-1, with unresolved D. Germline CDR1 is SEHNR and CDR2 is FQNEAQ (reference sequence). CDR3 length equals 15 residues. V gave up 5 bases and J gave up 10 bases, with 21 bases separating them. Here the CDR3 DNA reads TGTGCCAGCAGCCCCCCGGTGACTCCAACTAAAGAGCAGTTCTTC. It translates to CASSPPVTPTKEQFF.

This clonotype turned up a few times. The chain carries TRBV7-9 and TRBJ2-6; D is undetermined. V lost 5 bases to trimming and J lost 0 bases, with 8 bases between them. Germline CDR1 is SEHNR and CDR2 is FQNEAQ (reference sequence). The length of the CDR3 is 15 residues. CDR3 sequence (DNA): TGTGCCAGCAGCCTACAGCCCTCTGGGGCCAACGTCCTGACTTTC. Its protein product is CASSLQPSGANVLTF. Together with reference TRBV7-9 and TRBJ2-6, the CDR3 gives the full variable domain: DTGVSQNPRHKITKRGQNVTFRCDPISEHNRLYWYRQTLGQGPEFLTYFQNEAQLEKSRLLSDRFSAERPKGSFSTLEIQRTEQGDSAMYLCASSLQPSGANVLTFGAGSRLTVL.

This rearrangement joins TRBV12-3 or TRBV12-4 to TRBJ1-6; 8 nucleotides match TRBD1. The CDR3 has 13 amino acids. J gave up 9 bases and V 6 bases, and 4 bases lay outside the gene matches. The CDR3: CASSGQGASPLHF. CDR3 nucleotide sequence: TGTGCCAGCAGCGGACAGGGCGCTTCACCCCTCCACTTT.

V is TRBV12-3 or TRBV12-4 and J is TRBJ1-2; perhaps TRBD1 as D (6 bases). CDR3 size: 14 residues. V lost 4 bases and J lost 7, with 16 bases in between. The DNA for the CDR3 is TGTGCCAGCAGTTCAAACAGGGTCATGGGTGGCTACACCTTC. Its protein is CASSSNRVMGGYTF.

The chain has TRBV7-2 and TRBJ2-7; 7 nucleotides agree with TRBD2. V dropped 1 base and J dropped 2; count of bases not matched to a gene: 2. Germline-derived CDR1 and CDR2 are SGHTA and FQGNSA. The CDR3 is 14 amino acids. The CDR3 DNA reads TGTGCCAGCAGCTTAGATCTAGCGGCCTACGAGCAGTACTTC. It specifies CASSLDLAAYEQYF. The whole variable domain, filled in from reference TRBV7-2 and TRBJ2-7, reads GAGVSQSPSNKVTEKGKDVELRCDPISGHTALYWYRQSLGQGLEFLIYFQGNSAPDKSGLPSDRFSAERTGGSVSTLTIQRTQQEDSAVYLCASSLDLAAYEQYFGPGTRLTVT.

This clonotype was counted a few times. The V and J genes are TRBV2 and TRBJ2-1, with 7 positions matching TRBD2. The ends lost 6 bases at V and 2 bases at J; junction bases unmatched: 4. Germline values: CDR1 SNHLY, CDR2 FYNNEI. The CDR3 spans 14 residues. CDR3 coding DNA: TGTGCCAGCAGGCGAGCGGGGCCCTACAATGAGCAGTTCTTC. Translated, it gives CASRRAGPYNEQFF.

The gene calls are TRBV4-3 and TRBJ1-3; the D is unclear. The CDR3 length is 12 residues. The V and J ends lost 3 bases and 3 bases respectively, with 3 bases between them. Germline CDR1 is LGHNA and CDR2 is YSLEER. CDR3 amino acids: CASSQNGNTIYF. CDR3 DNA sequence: TGCGCCAGCAGCCAGAATGGAAACACCATATATTTT.

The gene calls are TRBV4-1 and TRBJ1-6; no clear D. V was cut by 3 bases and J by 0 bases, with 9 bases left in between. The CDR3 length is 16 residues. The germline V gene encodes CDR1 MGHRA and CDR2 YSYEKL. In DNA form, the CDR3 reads TGCGCCAGCAGCCAGACGGAGAGCTCCTATAATTCACCCCTCCACTTT. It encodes CASSQTESSYNSPLHF.

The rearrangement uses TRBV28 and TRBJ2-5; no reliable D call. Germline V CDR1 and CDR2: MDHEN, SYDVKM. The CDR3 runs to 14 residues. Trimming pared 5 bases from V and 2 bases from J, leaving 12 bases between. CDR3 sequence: CASSPLLDQETQYF. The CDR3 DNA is TGTGCCAGCAGTCCCCTCTTGGATCAAGAGACCCAGTACTTC.

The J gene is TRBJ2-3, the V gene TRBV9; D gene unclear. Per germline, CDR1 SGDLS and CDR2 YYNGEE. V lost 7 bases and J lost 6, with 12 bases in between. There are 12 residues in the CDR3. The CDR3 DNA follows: TGTGCCAGCGAGCCAGAGACTGATACGCAGTATTTT. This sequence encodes CASEPETDTQYF.

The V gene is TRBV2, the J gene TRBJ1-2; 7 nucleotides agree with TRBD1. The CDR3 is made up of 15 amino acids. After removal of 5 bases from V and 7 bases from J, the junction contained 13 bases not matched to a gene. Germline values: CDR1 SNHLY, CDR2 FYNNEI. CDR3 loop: CASSPTRQGRSGYTF. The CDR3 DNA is TGTGCCAGCAGTCCTACCAGACAGGGACGAAGTGGCTACACCTTC. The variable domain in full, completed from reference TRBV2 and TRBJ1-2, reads EPEVTQTPSHQVTQMGQEVILRCVPISNHLYFYWYRQILGQKVEFLVSFYNNEISEKSEIFDDQFSVERPDGSNFTLKIRSTKLEDSAMYFCASSPTRQGRSGYTFGSGTRLTVV.

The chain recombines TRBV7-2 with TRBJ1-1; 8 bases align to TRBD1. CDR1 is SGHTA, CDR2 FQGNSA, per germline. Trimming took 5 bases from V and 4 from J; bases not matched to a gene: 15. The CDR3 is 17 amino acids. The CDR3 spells CASSLRTGTGRGTEAFF. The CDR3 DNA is TGTGCCAGCAGCCTGAGGACCGGGACAGGTAGGGGCACTGAAGCTTTCTTT.